This note documents a single T cell receptor (beta chain) sequence. Its specific antigen is unknown. Base qualities are not at hand, and no much larger clone is one base apart. Genomic DNA was isolated from the sorted cells so that the TCRbeta CDR3 region could be sequenced. TCRbeta CDR3 regions were sequenced using the immunoSEQ Assay. In TCRdb, the immuneACCESS table is reduced to in-frame sequences with V and J assigned. These tables do not hold every clone; where another copy was compared, an unresolved V gene accounts for under half, and the others remain unexplained. This sample lists about 73,000 clones; roughly 90% were detected once. About 0.8% of the sample belongs to the ten largest clones. Its CDR3 holds 12 amino acids, cysteine through phenylalanine. Of all the DNA, just the CDR3 is kept, 36 bases in frame from base 1. A distance of 9 bases separates the germline ends of V and J, which lose 4 bases and 6 bases respectively. From a lookup of the germline V gene (reference sequence), CDR1 and CDR2 are SEHNR and FQNEAQ.

The entry originates in a study of OX40 agonist ivuxolimab in advanced cancers. As for the study more broadly: Ivuxolimab, which targeted the costimulatory receptor OX40 (CD134), was an agonistic, fully human IgG2 monoclonal antibody. Intravenous ivuxolimab was administered to patients every 2 weeks at six dose levels: 0.01, 0.1, 0.3, 1.5, 3 and 10 mg/kg. Among the approximately 54 dose-escalation patients, some 20 had hepatocellular carcinoma, approximately 15 melanoma, 9 renal cell carcinoma and 9 head and neck cancer. In the dose-escalation cohort, over 65% of patients were male, and the mean age was around 60 years, with a range of about 23 to 85. Prior anti-PD-1, anti-PD-L1 or anti-CTLA-4 therapy was permitted, and checkpoint inhibitors had been received by about two fifths of dose-escalation patients. Partial responses occurred in three dose-escalation patients: two with cutaneous melanoma and one with hepatocellular carcinoma. The point of sequencing TCRbeta in the periphery was to test whether ivuxolimab changed TCR sequence diversity and drove clonal T-cell expansion. The paper describes the monotherapy dose-escalation part (N of about 57 patients) of the phase I trial of ivuxolimab. Points the paper makes about the study in general: At doses of 0.1 to 3.0 mg/kg, clonal expansion of both CD4+ and CD8+ T cells in blood was seen between baseline and week 6. In partial responders in the 0.1-3.0 mg/kg groups, normalized peripheral clonal expansion was found to be among the lowest, especially among CD8+ T cells. Low levels of normalized T-cell clonal expansion were also seen in some nonresponding patients. The antigen specificity of the peripheral T cells that underwent clonal expansion was not determined. After ivuxolimab, more expanded clones were found on average in CD8+ T cells than in CD4+ T cells.

Patients with autoimmune disease history or receiving systemic immunosuppression were excluded from the trial. In every dose cohort, peripheral blood was drawn for TCR sequencing at baseline, cycle 4 day 1, and cycle 7 day 1. Samples were obtained from an open-label, multicenter, first-in-human phase I dose-escalation trial of ivuxolimab. Adults with locally advanced or metastatic melanoma, renal cell, hepatocellular, or head and neck squamous cell carcinoma were enrolled in the trial. Before TCR sequencing, CD4+ T cells and CD8+ T cells were sorted from peripheral blood as separate populations. The TCR sequence derives from an adult with an advanced solid tumor such as melanoma, head and neck, liver or kidney cancer. The rearrangement joined TRBV7-9 to TRBJ1-1; the D gene assignment is ambiguous. The source material was CD4+ or CD8+ T cells sorted from blood, sampled in a trial of the OX40 agonist ivuxolimab. The DNA reads TGTGCCAGCAGCTCCGCTTTTGCTGAAGCTTTCTTT. Its product reads: CASSSAFAEAFF.